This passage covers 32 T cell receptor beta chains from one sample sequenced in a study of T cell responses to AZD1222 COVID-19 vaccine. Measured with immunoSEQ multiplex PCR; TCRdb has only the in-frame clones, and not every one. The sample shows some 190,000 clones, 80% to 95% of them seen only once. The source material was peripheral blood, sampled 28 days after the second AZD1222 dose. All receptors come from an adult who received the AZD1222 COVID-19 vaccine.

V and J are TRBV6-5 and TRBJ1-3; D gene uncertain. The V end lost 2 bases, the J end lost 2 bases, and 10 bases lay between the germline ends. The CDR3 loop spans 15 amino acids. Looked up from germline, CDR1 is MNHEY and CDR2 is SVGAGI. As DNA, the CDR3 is TGTGCCAGCAGTTACGGGATGGGTCCTGGAAACACCATATATTTT. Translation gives CASSYGMGPGNTIYF.

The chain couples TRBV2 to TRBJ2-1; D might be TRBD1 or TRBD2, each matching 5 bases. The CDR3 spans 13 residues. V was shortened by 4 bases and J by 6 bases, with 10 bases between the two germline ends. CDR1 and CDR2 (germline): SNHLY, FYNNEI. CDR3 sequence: CASSGEGRNEQFF. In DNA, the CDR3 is TGTGCCAGCAGTGGTGAGGGGCGCAATGAGCAGTTCTTC. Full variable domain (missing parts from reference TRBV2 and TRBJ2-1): EPEVTQTPSHQVTQMGQEVILRCVPISNHLYFYWYRQILGQKVEFLVSFYNNEISEKSEIFDDQFSVERPDGSNFTLKIRSTKLEDSAMYFCASSGEGRNEQFFGPGTRLTVL.

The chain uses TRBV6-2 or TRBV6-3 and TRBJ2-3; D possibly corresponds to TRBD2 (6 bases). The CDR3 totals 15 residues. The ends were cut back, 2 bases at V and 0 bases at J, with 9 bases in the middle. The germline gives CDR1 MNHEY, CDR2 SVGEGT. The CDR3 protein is CASSYTGTSTDTQYF. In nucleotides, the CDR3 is TGTGCCAGCAGTTACACCGGGACTAGCACAGATACGCAGTATTTT.

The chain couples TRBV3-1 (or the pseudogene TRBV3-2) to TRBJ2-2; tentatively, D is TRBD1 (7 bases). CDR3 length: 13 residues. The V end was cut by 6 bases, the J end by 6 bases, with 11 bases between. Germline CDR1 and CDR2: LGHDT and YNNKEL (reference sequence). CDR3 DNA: TGTGCCAGCAGTCTCAGGGGGGCCGGGGAGCTGTTTTTT. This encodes CASSLRGAGELFF.

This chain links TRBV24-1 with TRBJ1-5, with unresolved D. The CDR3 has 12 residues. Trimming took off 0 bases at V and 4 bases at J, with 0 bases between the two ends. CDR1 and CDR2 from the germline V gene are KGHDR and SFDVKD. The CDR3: CATSDLNQPQHF. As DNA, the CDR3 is TGTGCCACCAGTGATTTGAATCAGCCCCAGCATTTT.

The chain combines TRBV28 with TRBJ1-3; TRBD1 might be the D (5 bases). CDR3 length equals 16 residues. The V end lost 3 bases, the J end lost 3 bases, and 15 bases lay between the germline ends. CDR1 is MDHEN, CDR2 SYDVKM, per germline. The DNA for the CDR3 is TGTGCCAGCAGTTTTCGGGGGACGACCGTTGGAAACACCATATATTTT. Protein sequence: CASSFRGTTVGNTIYF.

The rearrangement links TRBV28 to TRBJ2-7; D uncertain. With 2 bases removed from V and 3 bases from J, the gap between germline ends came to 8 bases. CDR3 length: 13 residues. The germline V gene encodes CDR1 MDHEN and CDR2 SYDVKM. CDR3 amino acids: CASSLVGNYEQYF. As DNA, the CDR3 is TGTGCCAGCAGTTTAGTGGGTAACTACGAGCAGTACTTC.

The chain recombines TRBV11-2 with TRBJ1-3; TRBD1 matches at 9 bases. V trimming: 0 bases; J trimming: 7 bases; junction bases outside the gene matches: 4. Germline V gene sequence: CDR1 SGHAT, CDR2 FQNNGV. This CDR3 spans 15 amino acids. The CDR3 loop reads CASSLEGDRANTIYF. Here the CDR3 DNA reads TGTGCCAGCAGCTTAGAAGGGGACAGGGCCAACACCATATATTTT.

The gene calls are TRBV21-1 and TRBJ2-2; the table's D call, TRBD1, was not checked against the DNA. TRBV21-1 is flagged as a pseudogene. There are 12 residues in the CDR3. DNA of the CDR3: TGTGCCAGCAGCAACAGGGCCGGGGAGCTGTTTTTT. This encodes CASSNRAGELFF.

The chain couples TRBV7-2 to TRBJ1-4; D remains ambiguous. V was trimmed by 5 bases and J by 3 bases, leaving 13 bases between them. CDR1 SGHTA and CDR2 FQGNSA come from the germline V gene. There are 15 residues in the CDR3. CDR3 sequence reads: CASSPGAGANEKLFF. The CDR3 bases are TGTGCCAGCAGCCCGGGCGCGGGAGCTAATGAAAAACTGTTTTTT.

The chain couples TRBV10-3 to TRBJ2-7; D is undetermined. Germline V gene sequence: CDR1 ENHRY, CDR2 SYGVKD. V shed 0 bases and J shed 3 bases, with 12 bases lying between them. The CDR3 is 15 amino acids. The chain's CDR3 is CAISESTLHGYEQYF. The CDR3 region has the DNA TGTGCCATCAGTGAGTCTACTTTGCACGGCTACGAGCAGTACTTC.

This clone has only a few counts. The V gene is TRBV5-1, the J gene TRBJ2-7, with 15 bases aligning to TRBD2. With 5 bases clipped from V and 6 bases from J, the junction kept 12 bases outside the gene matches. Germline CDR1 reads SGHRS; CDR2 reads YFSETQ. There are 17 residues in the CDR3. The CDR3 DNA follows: TGCGCCAGCAGTTCTGGTAATACGGGACTAGCGGGAGGCGAGCAGTACTTC. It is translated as CASSSGNTGLAGGEQYF.

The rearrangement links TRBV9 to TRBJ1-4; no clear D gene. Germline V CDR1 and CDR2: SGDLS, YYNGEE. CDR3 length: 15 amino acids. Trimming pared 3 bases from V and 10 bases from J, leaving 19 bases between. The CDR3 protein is CASSASPNPQGKLFF. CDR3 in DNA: TGTGCCAGCAGCGCCAGCCCTAACCCACAAGGAAAACTGTTTTTT.

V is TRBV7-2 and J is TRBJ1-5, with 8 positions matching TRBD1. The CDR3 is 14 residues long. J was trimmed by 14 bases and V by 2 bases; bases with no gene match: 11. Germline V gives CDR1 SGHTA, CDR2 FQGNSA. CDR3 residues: CASSLSTGGQLEHF. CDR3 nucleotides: TGTGCCAGCAGCTTAAGTACAGGGGGTCAACTCGAGCATTTT.

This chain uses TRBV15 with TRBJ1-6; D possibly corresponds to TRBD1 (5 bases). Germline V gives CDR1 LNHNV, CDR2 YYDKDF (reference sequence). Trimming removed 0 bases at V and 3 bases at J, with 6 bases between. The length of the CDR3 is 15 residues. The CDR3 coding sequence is TGTGCCACCAGCAGAGATCAGGGCTATAATTCACCCCTCCACTTT. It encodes CATSRDQGYNSPLHF.

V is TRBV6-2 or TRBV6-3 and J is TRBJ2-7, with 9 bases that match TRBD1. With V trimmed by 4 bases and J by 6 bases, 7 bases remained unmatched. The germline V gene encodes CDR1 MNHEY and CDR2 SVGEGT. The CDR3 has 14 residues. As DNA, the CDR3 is TGTGCCAGCAGTTCCGGGACAGGGACCGGCGAGCAGTACTTC. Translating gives CASSSGTGTGEQYF.

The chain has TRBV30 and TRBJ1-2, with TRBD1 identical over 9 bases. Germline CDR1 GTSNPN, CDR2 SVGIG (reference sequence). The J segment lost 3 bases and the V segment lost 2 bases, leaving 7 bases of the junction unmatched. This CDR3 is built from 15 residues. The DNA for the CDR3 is TGTGCCTGGAGTACACCCCGGACAGGGGACTATGGCTACACCTTC. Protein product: CAWSTPRTGDYGYTF.

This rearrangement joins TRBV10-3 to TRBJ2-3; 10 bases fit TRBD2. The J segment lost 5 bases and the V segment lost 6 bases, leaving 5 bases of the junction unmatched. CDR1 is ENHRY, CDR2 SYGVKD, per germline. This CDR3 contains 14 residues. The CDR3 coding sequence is TGTGCCATCAGGCCGGGACTAGCGATAGATACGCAGTATTTT. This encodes CAIRPGLAIDTQYF.

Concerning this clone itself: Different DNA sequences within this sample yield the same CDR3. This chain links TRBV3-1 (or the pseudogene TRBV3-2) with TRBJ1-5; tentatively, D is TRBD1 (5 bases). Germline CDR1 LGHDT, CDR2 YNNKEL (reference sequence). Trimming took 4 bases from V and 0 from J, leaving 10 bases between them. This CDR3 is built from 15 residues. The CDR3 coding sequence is TGTGCCAGCAGCCTCGGGGGGGGTAGCAATCAGCCCCAGCATTTT. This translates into CASSLGGGSNQPQHF.

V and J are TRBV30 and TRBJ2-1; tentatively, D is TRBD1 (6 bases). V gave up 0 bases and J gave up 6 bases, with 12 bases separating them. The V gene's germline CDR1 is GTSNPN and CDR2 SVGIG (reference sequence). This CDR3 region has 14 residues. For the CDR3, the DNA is TGTGCCTGGAGTGTGGGGGCAGACCCCAATGAGCAGTTCTTC. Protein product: CAWSVGADPNEQFF.

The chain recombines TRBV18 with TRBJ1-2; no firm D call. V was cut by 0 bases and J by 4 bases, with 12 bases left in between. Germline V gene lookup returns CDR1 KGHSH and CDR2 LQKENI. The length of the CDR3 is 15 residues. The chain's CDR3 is CASSPPAGMAYGYTF. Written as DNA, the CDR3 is TGTGCCAGCTCACCACCAGCGGGGATGGCCTATGGCTACACCTTC.

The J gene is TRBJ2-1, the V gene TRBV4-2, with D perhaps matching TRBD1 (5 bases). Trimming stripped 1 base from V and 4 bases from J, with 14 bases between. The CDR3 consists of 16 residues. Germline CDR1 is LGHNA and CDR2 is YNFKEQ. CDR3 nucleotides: TGTGCCAGCAGCCAAGTTCTCCAGGGTAGTTACAATGAGCAGTTCTTC. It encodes CASSQVLQGSYNEQFF.

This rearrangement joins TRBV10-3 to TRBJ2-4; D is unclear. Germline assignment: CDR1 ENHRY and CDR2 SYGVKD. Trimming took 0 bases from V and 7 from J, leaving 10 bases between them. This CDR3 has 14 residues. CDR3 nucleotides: TGTGCCATCAGTGAGTCTAGTGTCATGAACATTCAGTACTTC. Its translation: CAISESSVMNIQYF.

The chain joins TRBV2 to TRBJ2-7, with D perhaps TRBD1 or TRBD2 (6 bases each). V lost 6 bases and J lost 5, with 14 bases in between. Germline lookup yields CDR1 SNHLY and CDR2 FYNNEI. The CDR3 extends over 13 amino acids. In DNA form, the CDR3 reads TGTGCCAGCAGGGGGGGCTTCAAAGACGAGCAGTACTTC. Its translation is CASRGGFKDEQYF.

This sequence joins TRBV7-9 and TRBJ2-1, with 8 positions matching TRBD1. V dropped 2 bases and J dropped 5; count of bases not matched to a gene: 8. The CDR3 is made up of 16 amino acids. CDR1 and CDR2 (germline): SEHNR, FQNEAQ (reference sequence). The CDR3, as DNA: TGTGCCAGCAGCTTACTTTTGGACAGGGAACACAATGAGCAGTTCTTC. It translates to CASSLLLDREHNEQFF.

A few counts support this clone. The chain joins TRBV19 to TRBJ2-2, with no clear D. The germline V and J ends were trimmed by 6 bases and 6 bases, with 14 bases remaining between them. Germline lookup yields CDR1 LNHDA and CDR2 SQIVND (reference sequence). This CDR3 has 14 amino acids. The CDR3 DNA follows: TGTGCCAGTAGCCCCAGGAAGATTCCCGGGGAGCTGTTTTTT. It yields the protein CASSPRKIPGELFF.

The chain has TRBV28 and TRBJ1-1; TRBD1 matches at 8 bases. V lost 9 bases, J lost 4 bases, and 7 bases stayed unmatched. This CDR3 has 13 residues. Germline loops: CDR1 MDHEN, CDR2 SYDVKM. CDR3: CASTQGASTEAFF. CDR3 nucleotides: TGTGCCAGTACCCAGGGGGCGAGCACTGAAGCTTTCTTT.

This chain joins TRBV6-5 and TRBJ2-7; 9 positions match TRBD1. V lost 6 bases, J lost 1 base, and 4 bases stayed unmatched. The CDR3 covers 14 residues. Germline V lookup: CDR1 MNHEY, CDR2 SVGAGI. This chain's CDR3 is CASREGQGSYEQYF. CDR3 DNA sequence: TGTGCCAGCAGGGAGGGACAGGGATCCTACGAGCAGTACTTC.

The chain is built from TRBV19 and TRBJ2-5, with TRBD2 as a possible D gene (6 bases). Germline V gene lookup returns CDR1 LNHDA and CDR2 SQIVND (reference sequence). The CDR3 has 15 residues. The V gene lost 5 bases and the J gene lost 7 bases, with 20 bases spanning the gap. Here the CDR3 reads CASSSLRDSRRTQYF. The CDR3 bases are TGTGCCAGTAGTTCTCTCCGGGACTCCAGACGGACCCAGTACTTC.

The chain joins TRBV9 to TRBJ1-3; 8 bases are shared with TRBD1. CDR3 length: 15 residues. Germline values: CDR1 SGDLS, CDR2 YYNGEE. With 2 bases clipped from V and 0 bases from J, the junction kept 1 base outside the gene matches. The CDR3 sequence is CASSVTGGSGNTIYF. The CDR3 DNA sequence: TGTGCCAGCAGCGTTACAGGGGGCTCTGGAAACACCATATATTTT. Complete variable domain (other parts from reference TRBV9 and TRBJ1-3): DSGVTQTPKHLITATGQRVTLRCSPRSGDLSVYWYQQSLDQGLQFLIQYYNGEERAKGNILERFSAQQFPDLHSELNLSSLELGDSALYFCASSVTGGSGNTIYFGEGSWLTVV.

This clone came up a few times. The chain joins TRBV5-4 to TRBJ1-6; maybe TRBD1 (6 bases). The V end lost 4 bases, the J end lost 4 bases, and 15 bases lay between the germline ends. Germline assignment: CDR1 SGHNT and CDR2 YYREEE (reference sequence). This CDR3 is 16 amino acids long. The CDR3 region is CASSAPGDGYNSPLHF. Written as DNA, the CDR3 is TGTGCCAGCAGCGCTCCAGGGGACGGGTATAATTCACCCCTCCACTTT.

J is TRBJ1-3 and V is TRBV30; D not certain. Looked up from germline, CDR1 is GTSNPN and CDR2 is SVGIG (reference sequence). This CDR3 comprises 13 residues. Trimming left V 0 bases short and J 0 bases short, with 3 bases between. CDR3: CAWSVASGNTIYF. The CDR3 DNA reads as TGTGCCTGGAGTGTAGCCTCTGGAAACACCATATATTTT. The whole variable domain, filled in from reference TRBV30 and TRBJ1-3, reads SQTIHQWPATLVQPVGSPLSLECTVEGTSNPNLYWYRQAAGRGLQLLFYSVGIGQISSEVPQNLSASRPQDRQFILSSKKLLLSDSGFYLCAWSVASGNTIYFGEGSWLTVV.